These 5 T cell receptor beta chains were all obtained from the same sample, sequenced in a study of early T cells in non-severe SARS-CoV-2 infection. Each CDR3 protein is one row after TCRdb ran MiXCR on the 5' RACE reads. The sample contains over 45,000 distinct CDR3 sequences, about 6.1% of which appear only once. The specimen comprised whole blood, sampled at baseline. The receptors shown here come from an adult who was a healthcare worker with PCR-confirmed SARS-CoV-2 infection or an uninfected control (not recorded which).

This clonotype was counted many times. V gene TRBV5-1 combines with J gene TRBJ2-7; D unresolved. The CDR3 runs 14 residues. CDR1 and CDR2 from the germline V gene are SGHRS and YFSETQ. V was cut by 5 bases and J by 0 bases, with 12 bases left in between. As DNA, the CDR3 is TGCGCCAGCAGTGAAGGTTCAAGCTCCTACGAGCAGTACTTC. Translated, it gives CASSEGSSSYEQYF.

This clonotype has ten or more counts. The CDR3 region has the DNA TGTGCCAGCAGCCCTGGGGGTAGCGGCTACGAGCAGTACTTC. It yields the protein CASSPGGSGYEQYF. The rearrangement links TRBV5-5 to TRBJ2-7, with D perhaps matching TRBD2 (6 bases). The V gene lost 4 bases and the J gene lost 3 bases, with 14 bases spanning the gap. The CDR3 has 14 amino acids. Germline V gives CDR1 SGHKS, CDR2 YYEKEE (reference sequence).

This chain uses TRBV4-3 with TRBJ2-3, with 15 nucleotides matching TRBD2. The junction had 11 bases not matched to a gene; V was cut back by 2 bases and J by 2 bases. CDR3 length: 20 amino acids. Germline lookup yields CDR1 LGHNA and CDR2 YSLEER. The DNA for the CDR3 is TGCGCCAGCAGCCAAACGTATGGGACTAGCGGGGGGCGTTCCACAGATACGCAGTATTTT. It specifies CASSQTYGTSGGRSTDTQYF.

In this sample, this clonotype turned up a few times. A junction end diverges from the germline sequence, so it may reflect a read error. This sequence joins TRBV4-2 and TRBJ2-3; tentatively, D is TRBD2 (5 bases). Germline values: CDR1 LGHNA, CDR2 YNFKEQ. CDR3 length: 15 amino acids. This CDR3 is CASNQFPGGTDTQYF. In DNA form, the CDR3 reads TGTGCCAGCAACCAATTCCCCGGGGGCACAGATACGCAGTATTTT.

A few counts support this clonotype. The chain uses TRBV19 and TRBJ2-7; weak D call: TRBD1 (6 bases). The ends were cut back, 9 bases at V and 4 bases at J, with 19 bases in the middle. Germline-derived CDR1 and CDR2 are LNHDA and SQIVND (reference sequence). The CDR3 length is 14 residues. The CDR3 nucleotides read TGTGCCAGCACGGAGGACAGCCAGCCGTACGAGCAGTACTTC. Its translation: CASTEDSQPYEQYF.